These 23 T cell receptor beta chains share one sample of origin, sequenced in a study of lymphopenia after photon versus proton radiotherapy. The assay was immunoSEQ multiplex PCR, and TCRdb's table has in-frame clones only and misses some. In the table there are approximately 17,000 clones, roughly 82% of which are singletons. The material sequenced was peripheral blood, taken from a patient treated with proton-based radiotherapy. Receptors were obtained from a man aged 65 to 79 with pancreatic cancer.

This chain joins TRBV11-2 and TRBJ1-1; D is unclear. V was trimmed by 0 bases and J by 4 bases, leaving 15 bases between them. CDR3 size: 16 residues. CDR1 and CDR2 (germline): SGHAT, FQNNGV. Here the CDR3 DNA reads TGTGCCAGCAGCTTAGATCCCCCGGGTGCGGGCACTGAAGCTTTCTTT. It yields the protein CASSLDPPGAGTEAFF.

V and J are TRBV10-2 and TRBJ1-4; 7 bases align to TRBD1. CDR3 length: 15 residues. V shed 8 bases, J shed 0 bases, and the junction held 6 bases outside the gene matches. The germline V gene encodes CDR1 WSHSY and CDR2 SAAADI. The CDR3 loop is CASGFTGATNEKLFF. The CDR3 DNA follows: TGCGCCAGCGGATTTACAGGGGCAACTAATGAAAAACTGTTTTTT.

V usage is TRBV27 and J usage is TRBJ2-4, with D possibly TRBD2 on 6 matching bases. There are 15 residues in the CDR3. Trimming removed 4 bases from V and 0 bases from J, with 10 bases in between. Germline loops: CDR1 MNHEY, CDR2 SMNVEV (reference sequence). The CDR3 loop reads CASSSGGLAKNIQYF. CDR3 nucleotide sequence: TGTGCCAGCAGTTCCGGGGGTCTAGCCAAAAACATTCAGTACTTC.

The CDR3 DNA sequence: TGTGCCAGCAGCGCGACAACCGGGACAGGATCCACCGGGGAGCTGTTTTTT. Protein: CASSATTGTGSTGELFF. V usage is TRBV9 and J usage is TRBJ2-2; 8 positions match TRBD1. The junction had 11 bases not matched to a gene; V was cut back by 3 bases and J by 4 bases. This CDR3 has 17 amino acids. CDR1 and CDR2 from the germline V gene are SGDLS and YYNGEE.

This clone has a handful of counts. The chain couples TRBV10-1 to TRBJ1-2; D not resolved. The CDR3 has 16 residues. With 0 bases removed from V and 5 bases from J, the gap between germline ends came to 16 bases. Germline CDR1 reads WNHNN; CDR2 reads SYGVQD (reference sequence). CDR3 nucleotide sequence: TGCGCCAGCAGTGAGTCGCGGCAGCCGGCCCAATATGGCTACACCTTC. Its protein product is CASSESRQPAQYGYTF.

J is TRBJ2-7 and V is TRBV29-1, with D possibly TRBD2 on 6 matching bases. Trimming stripped 2 bases from V and 7 bases from J, with 12 bases between. CDR3 length equals 12 residues. CDR1 and CDR2 from the germline V gene are SQVTM and ANQGSEA. The CDR3 DNA is TGCAGCGTTGAAAGGGACTCCGGAGAGCAGTACTTC. Translation: CSVERDSGEQYF.

V is TRBV10-2 and J is TRBJ1-2; D may be TRBD1 (5 bases). V was pared by 4 bases and J by 2 bases, with 8 bases between. Germline assignment: CDR1 WSHSY and CDR2 SAAADI. The CDR3 is 13 residues long. The CDR3 here is CASSADSNYGYTF. For the CDR3, the DNA is TGCGCCAGCAGTGCAGACAGCAACTATGGCTACACCTTC.

This chain links TRBV5-5 with TRBJ2-1; 9 nucleotides line up with TRBD1. This CDR3 has 15 amino acids. The V gene end was trimmed by 2 bases and the J gene end by 9 bases; junction bases not matched to a gene: 9. CDR1 and CDR2 (germline): SGHKS, YYEKEE (reference sequence). The DNA for the CDR3 is TGTGCCAGCAGCTTTTGGGGGACAGGGCGAGGTGAGCAGTTCTTC. Translation: CASSFWGTGRGEQFF.

This rearrangement joins TRBV14 to TRBJ1-3, with a possible D match to TRBD1 (5 bases). The CDR3 consists of 16 residues. Trimming removed 5 bases from V and 0 bases from J, with 14 bases in between. Germline V lookup: CDR1 SGHDN, CDR2 FVKESK. In DNA form, the CDR3 reads TGTGCCAGCAGCGTCCAGGGACGGTTCTCTGGAAACACCATATATTTT. Protein product: CASSVQGRFSGNTIYF.

The J gene is TRBJ1-1, the V gene TRBV9, with 11 bases fitting TRBD1. The CDR3 has 15 amino acids. CDR1 and CDR2 from the germline V gene are SGDLS and YYNGEE. V was clipped by 0 bases and J by 9 bases; unmatched bases: 7. The CDR3 bases are TGTGCCAGCAGCGTAGGACGTGGGACAGGGGGTAAAGCTTTCTTT. As protein: CASSVGRGTGGKAFF. The whole variable domain, remainder taken from reference TRBV9 and TRBJ1-1, is DSGVTQTPKHLITATGQRVTLRCSPRSGDLSVYWYQQSLDQGLQFLIQYYNGEERAKGNILERFSAQQFPDLHSELNLSSLELGDSALYFCASSVGRGTGGKAFFGQGTRLTVV.

This clone has only one observation. The chain couples TRBV5-4 to TRBJ2-6; perhaps TRBD1 as D (6 bases). The CDR3 totals 17 residues. Trimming took 2 bases from V and 1 from J, leaving 13 bases between them. The germline CDR1 and CDR2 sequences are SGHNT and YYREEE (reference sequence). CDR3 amino acids: CASSFLYTGSGANVLTF. The CDR3 DNA reads TGTGCCAGCAGCTTCCTTTATACAGGGTCTGGGGCCAACGTCCTGACTTTC.

V gene TRBV7-9 combines with J gene TRBJ1-1; D is ambiguous. This CDR3 is 15 amino acids long. V gave up 5 bases and J gave up 0 bases, with 13 bases separating them. The germline V gene encodes CDR1 SEHNR and CDR2 FQNEAQ (reference sequence). CDR3 in amino acids: CASSPQSGVNTEAFF. The CDR3 coding sequence is TGTGCCAGCAGCCCACAATCCGGGGTGAACACTGAAGCTTTCTTT.

This clone appeared once. The chain is built from TRBV5-5 and TRBJ1-1; D is unresolved. CDR1 is SGHKS, CDR2 YYEKEE, per germline (reference sequence). V lost 4 bases, J lost 6 bases, and 13 bases lay in between. The CDR3 contains 13 residues. CDR3 sequence: CASSRPTAPEAFF. The CDR3 bases are TGTGCCAGCAGCCGACCCACGGCCCCTGAAGCTTTCTTT. The whole variable domain, remainder taken from reference TRBV5-5 and TRBJ1-1, is DAGVTQSPTHLIKTRGQQVTLRCSPISGHKSVSWYQQVLGQGPQFIFQYYEKEERGRGNFPDRFSARQFPNYSSELNVNALLLGDSALYLCASSRPTAPEAFFGQGTRLTVV.

The rearrangement links TRBV29-1 to TRBJ2-1; 9 bases are shared with TRBD1. The CDR3 runs to 13 residues. The germline gives CDR1 SQVTM, CDR2 ANQGSEA. Trimming cost V 0 bases and J 6 bases; bases outside gene matches: 0. For the CDR3, the DNA is TGCAGCGTTGAAGAGACAGGGGGCAATGAGCAGTTCTTC. Its translation is CSVEETGGNEQFF.

This clone was recorded a few times. This rearrangement joins TRBV11-2 to TRBJ1-1; TRBD1 might be the D (5 bases). CDR3 length: 13 residues. V lost 1 base and J 5 bases, leaving 8 bases between the germline ends. Germline V CDR1 and CDR2: SGHAT, FQNNGV. This chain's CDR3 is CASSLGGATEAFF. In DNA, the CDR3 is TGTGCCAGCAGCTTAGGAGGGGCGACTGAAGCTTTCTTT.

This clone was recorded a few times. The chain couples TRBV6-6 to TRBJ1-6; the match to TRBD1 covers 7 bases. Germline CDR1 is MNHNY and CDR2 is SVGAGI (reference sequence). Germline trimming cut 4 bases from V and 7 bases from J; bases unmatched to any gene: 4. The CDR3 covers 14 residues. CDR3 DNA sequence: TGTGCCAGCAGTTCCGACAGGGAAAATTCACCCCTCCACTTT. Its protein is CASSSDRENSPLHF.

The rearrangement joins TRBV5-1 to TRBJ1-1, with D possibly TRBD1 on 6 matching bases. The CDR3 extends over 16 amino acids. From germline, CDR1 is SGHRS and CDR2 YFSETQ. Trimming took off 1 base at V and 2 bases at J, with 15 bases between the two ends. In DNA form, the CDR3 reads TGCGCCAGCAGCTTGTTTATCGGGACACTTAACACTGAAGCTTTCTTT. Translated: CASSLFIGTLNTEAFF.

The chain joins TRBV6-5 to TRBJ2-4; the D gene is possibly TRBD1 (7 bases). This CDR3 is 15 amino acids long. Germline lookup yields CDR1 MNHEY and CDR2 SVGAGI. Between the trimmed V and J ends, which lost 5 bases and 1 base, there was a span of 12 bases. CDR3 in DNA: TGTGCCAGCAGTCAACAGGGGAGGGCCAAAAACATTCAGTACTTC. Its translation: CASSQQGRAKNIQYF.

This clone appeared once. V usage is TRBV5-6 and J usage is TRBJ2-1; no clear D gene. The CDR3 is made up of 15 amino acids. V lost 0 bases, J lost 4 bases, and 11 bases lay in between. CDR1 and CDR2 (germline): SGHDT, YYEEEE. Here the CDR3 DNA reads TGTGCCAGCAGCTTGGACGTAGTGGGTTACAATGAGCAGTTCTTC. Encoded protein: CASSLDVVGYNEQFF.

This sequence joins TRBV2 and TRBJ1-2; tentatively, D is TRBD1 (6 bases). This CDR3 is built from 15 residues. Trimming took off 4 bases at V and 5 bases at J, with 17 bases between the two ends. Germline CDR1 SNHLY, CDR2 FYNNEI. In nucleotides, the CDR3 is TGTGCCAGCAGTGGATTGACAGGTGTGAGGTATGGCTACACCTTC. It is translated as CASSGLTGVRYGYTF.

This clone has more than one count but fewer than ten. The chain links TRBV19 to TRBJ1-5; no clear D. Trimming left V 7 bases short and J 0 bases short, with 7 bases between. Germline CDR1 reads LNHDA; CDR2 reads SQIVND (reference sequence). The CDR3 runs 13 residues. Here the CDR3 DNA reads TGTGCCAGTAACACAGATAGCAATCAGCCCCAGCATTTT. Its translation is CASNTDSNQPQHF.

The rearrangement joins TRBV28 to TRBJ2-7; D may be TRBD1 (6 bases). Trimming removed 4 bases from V and 9 bases from J, with 16 bases in between. This CDR3 is built from 13 residues. CDR1 is MDHEN, CDR2 SYDVKM, per germline. This chain's CDR3 is CASSSPGQKGQYF. The DNA for the CDR3 is TGTGCCAGCAGTTCTCCGGGACAAAAAGGGCAGTACTTC. Together with reference TRBV28 and TRBJ2-7, the CDR3 gives the full variable domain: DVKVTQSSRYLVKRTGEKVFLECVQDMDHENMFWYRQDPGLGLRLIYFSYDVKMKEKGDIPEGYSVSREKKERFSLILESASTNQTSMYLCASSSPGQKGQYFGPGTRLTVT.

The chain links TRBV19 to TRBJ1-2, with a possible D match to TRBD1 (6 bases). Between the trimmed V and J ends, which lost 7 bases and 2 bases, there was a span of 17 bases. CDR1 LNHDA and CDR2 SQIVND come from the germline V gene (reference sequence). CDR3 length: 15 residues. Written as DNA, the CDR3 is TGTGCCAGTAAATCTGGGGGCAGAACCAACTATGGCTACACCTTC. Amino acid sequence: CASKSGGRTNYGYTF.